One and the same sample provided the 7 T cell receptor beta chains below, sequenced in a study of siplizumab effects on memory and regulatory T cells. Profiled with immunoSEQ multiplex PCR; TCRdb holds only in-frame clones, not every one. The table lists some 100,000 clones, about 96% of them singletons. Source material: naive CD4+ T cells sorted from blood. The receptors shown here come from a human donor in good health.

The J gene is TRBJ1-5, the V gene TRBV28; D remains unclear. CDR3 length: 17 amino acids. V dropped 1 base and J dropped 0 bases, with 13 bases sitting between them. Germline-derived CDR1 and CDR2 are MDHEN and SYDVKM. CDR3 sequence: CASSLLRWRASNQPQHF. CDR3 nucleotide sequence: TGTGCCAGCAGTTTATTAAGATGGAGGGCTAGCAATCAGCCCCAGCATTTT.

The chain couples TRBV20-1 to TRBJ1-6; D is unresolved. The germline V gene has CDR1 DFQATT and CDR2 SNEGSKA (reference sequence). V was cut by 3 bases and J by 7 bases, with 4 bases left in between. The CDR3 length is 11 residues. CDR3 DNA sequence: TGCAGTGCTAGGGGCAATTCACCCCTCCACTTT. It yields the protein CSARGNSPLHF.

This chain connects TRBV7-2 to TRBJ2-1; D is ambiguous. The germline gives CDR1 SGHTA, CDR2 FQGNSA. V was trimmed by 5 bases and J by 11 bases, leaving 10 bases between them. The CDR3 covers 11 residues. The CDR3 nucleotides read TGTGCCAGCAGCCCATCCCTTAAGCAGTTCTTC. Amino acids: CASSPSLKQFF.

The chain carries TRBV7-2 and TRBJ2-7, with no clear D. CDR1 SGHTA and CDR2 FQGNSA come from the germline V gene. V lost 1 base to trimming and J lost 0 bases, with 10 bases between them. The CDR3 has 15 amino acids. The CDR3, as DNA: TGTGCCAGCAGCTTAGATCGGGTCAGCTCCTACGAGCAGTACTTC. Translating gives CASSLDRVSSYEQYF.

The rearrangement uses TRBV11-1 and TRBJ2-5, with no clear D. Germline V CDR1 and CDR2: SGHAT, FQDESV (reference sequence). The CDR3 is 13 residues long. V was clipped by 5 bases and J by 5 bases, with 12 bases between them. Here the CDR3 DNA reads TGTGCCAGCAGCCCCCGTAGCATGGAGACCCAGTACTTC. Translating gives CASSPRSMETQYF. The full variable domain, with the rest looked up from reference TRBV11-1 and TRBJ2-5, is EAEVAQSPRYKITEKSQAVAFWCDPISGHATLYWYRQILGQGPELLVQFQDESVVDDSQLPKDRFSAERLKGVDSTLKIQPAELGDSAMYLCASSPRSMETQYFGPGTRLLVL.

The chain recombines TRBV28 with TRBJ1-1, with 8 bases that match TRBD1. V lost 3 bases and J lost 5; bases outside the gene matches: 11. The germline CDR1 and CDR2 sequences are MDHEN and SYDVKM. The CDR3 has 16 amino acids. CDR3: CASSFSTGQGGTEAFF. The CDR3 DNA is TGTGCCAGCAGTTTTTCCACCGGACAGGGAGGAACTGAAGCTTTCTTT.

This CDR3 reads CARSSLAGAQETQYF. The CDR3 DNA is TGTGCCAGAAGCTCTCTAGCGGGGGCACAAGAGACCCAGTACTTC. The J gene is TRBJ2-5, the V gene TRBV5-3; TRBD2 agrees at 10 bases. TRBV5-3 is sorted into the ORF group, with uncertain function. Unmatched junction bases numbered 4, after V lost 3 bases and J lost 2 bases. The CDR3 sequence is 15 residues long.